These 15 T cell receptor beta chains were sequenced from one sample in a study of T cells in Graves' hyperthyroidism and ophthalmopathy. The TCR beta CDR3 regions underwent amplification using RNA transcripts as the source. During a first-round RT-PCR of the TCR CDR3, the HTBI primer set was used. Using its own MiXCR run on the multiplex PCR reads, TCRdb lists one record per CDR3 protein. The sample has around 760,000 distinct CDR3 sequences; around 40% are singletons. The sample comprised blood. Receptor source: a woman aged 40 to 49 with Graves' hyperthyroidism.

Written as DNA, the CDR3 is TGTGCCAGCAGTCGAATTGGGAACGAGCAGTACTTC. Translation: CASSRIGNEQYF. The rearrangement joins TRBV6-5 to TRBJ2-7; D not resolved. The CDR3 spans 12 residues. Germline V gives CDR1 MNHEY, CDR2 SVGAGI. V was clipped by 5 bases and J by 5 bases, with 10 bases between them.

This clonotype was detected only once. A much larger clone differs by one base, so this may be a read error. This chain joins TRBV20-1 and TRBJ2-5, with 8 bases fitting TRBD1. Germline trimming cut 3 bases from V and 5 bases from J; bases unmatched to any gene: 8. The CDR3 totals 14 residues. CDR1 DFQATT and CDR2 SNEGSKA come from the germline V gene (reference sequence). This CDR3 is CSARLAGGRETQYF. The CDR3 nucleotides are TGCAGTGCTAGGTTGGCAGGGGGCAGGGAGACCCAGTACTTC.

This clonotype was counted many times. This rearrangement joins TRBV7-2 to TRBJ1-1; D is possibly TRBD1 (5 bases). The CDR3 consists of 15 residues. Trimming took 5 bases from V and 7 from J, leaving 20 bases between them. Germline V gives CDR1 SGHTA, CDR2 FQGNSA. In DNA, the CDR3 is TGTGCCAGCAGCAACCCAGGAGGGGTCGCTTTTGAAGCTTTCTTT. Translated, it gives CASSNPGGVAFEAFF. Combining the CDR3 with reference TRBV7-2 and TRBJ1-1 gives the whole variable domain GAGVSQSPSNKVTEKGKDVELRCDPISGHTALYWYRQSLGQGLEFLIYFQGNSAPDKSGLPSDRFSAERTGGSVSTLTIQRTQQEDSAVYLCASSNPGGVAFEAFFGQGTRLTVV.

The CDR3 spells CASGDRGQSDTQYF. In nucleotides, the CDR3 is TGTGCCAGCGGGGACAGGGGGCAGTCGGATACGCAGTATTTT. The chain joins TRBV5-4 to TRBJ2-3, with 12 bases lining up with TRBD1. CDR1 SGHNT and CDR2 YYREEE come from the germline V gene (reference sequence). V was clipped by 7 bases and J by 6 bases; unmatched bases: 6. This CDR3 contains 14 residues.

On this clonotype: This CDR3 fails to terminate in the conserved phenylalanine or tryptophan, so it likely reflects a read error. The limits of the CDR3 on the DNA are not certain, so only TCRdb's listed CDR3 is given. The gene calls are TRBV12-3 or TRBV12-4 and TRBJ1-6. The CDR3 contains 8 residues when both ends are counted. This CDR3 reads CASSLDND.

The rearrangement links TRBV5-1 to TRBJ2-2, with a possible D match to TRBD2 (6 bases). CDR3 length: 15 residues. V was clipped by 4 bases and J by 8 bases, with 18 bases between them. The germline V gene has CDR1 SGHRS and CDR2 YFSETQ. This CDR3 is CASSRITSKSGELFF. CDR3 DNA sequence: TGCGCCAGCAGCCGTATTACTAGCAAGTCGGGGGAGCTGTTTTTT.

The chain is built from TRBV7-9 and TRBJ1-2; 8 positions agree with TRBD1. The CDR3 is made up of 15 amino acids. In germline, CDR1 is SEHNR, CDR2 FQNEAQ (reference sequence). Trimming removed 0 bases from V and 6 bases from J; junction bases left unmatched: 6. CDR3 DNA sequence: TGTGCCAGCAGCTTAGCGGGAGGACAGGGTAATGGCTACACCTTC. This sequence encodes CASSLAGGQGNGYTF.

The rearrangement uses TRBV20-1 and TRBJ1-5, with 10 bases fitting TRBD1. CDR1 is DFQATT, CDR2 SNEGSKA, per germline (reference sequence). This CDR3 has 14 residues. V trimming: 3 bases; J trimming: 9 bases; junction bases outside the gene matches: 8. The CDR3 DNA follows: TGCAGTGCTAGCCGGACAGGGGGAGGACGGCCCCAGCATTTT. Amino acids: CSASRTGGGRPQHF.

The sample holds many counts of this clonotype. This chain uses TRBV7-9 with TRBJ1-2; D not certain. The CDR3 contains 15 residues. V was cut by 3 bases and J by 1 base, with 12 bases left in between. Per the germline V gene, CDR1 is SEHNR and CDR2 is FQNEAQ (reference sequence). The CDR3 nucleotides are TGTGCCAGCAGCTTGAGCAGGAATTATAACTATGGCTACACCTTC. It translates to CASSLSRNYNYGYTF.

This clonotype was counted ten times or more. This rearrangement joins TRBV7-9 to TRBJ1-5; D gene ambiguous. Trimming left V 5 bases short and J 1 base short, with 12 bases between. CDR3 length: 15 residues. CDR1 is SEHNR, CDR2 FQNEAQ, per germline (reference sequence). The CDR3 DNA reads TGTGCCAGCAGCCGCGAGGGTCCCAGCAATCAGCCCCAGCATTTT. Protein product: CASSREGPSNQPQHF.

This clonotype was seen a few times. A far larger clone is only one base removed, so a read error is likely. The chain employs TRBV7-9 and TRBJ1-1; no clear D gene. V was clipped by 4 bases and J by 1 base, with 7 bases between them. The CDR3 is 13 residues long. In germline, CDR1 is SEHNR, CDR2 FQNEAQ (reference sequence). The CDR3 region is CASSSYRNTEAFF. The CDR3 DNA reads as TGTGCCAGCAGCTCCTACAGGAACACTGAAGCTTTCTTT.

Points on this clonotype: Possible read error: a much larger clone is one base away. V gene TRBV7-2 combines with J gene TRBJ1-3; D gene uncertain. The CDR3 totals 14 residues. Trimming shortened V by 5 bases and J by 9 bases, and 17 bases separated the two germline ends. The germline gives CDR1 SGHTA, CDR2 FQGNSA. The CDR3 nucleotides read TGTGCCAGCAGCGCCCCAACATCGAGTAGCACCATATATTTT. Its protein product is CASSAPTSSSTIYF. Based on the CDR3 plus reference TRBV7-2 and TRBJ1-3, the full variable domain is GAGVSQSPSNKVTEKGKDVELRCDPISGHTALYWYRQSLGQGLEFLIYFQGNSAPDKSGLPSDRFSAERTGGSVSTLTIQRTQQEDSAVYLCASSAPTSSSTIYFGEGSWLTVV.

In this sample, this clonotype turned up many times. This chain joins TRBV10-1 and TRBJ1-1; 9 nucleotides align to TRBD1. Germline trimming cut 10 bases from V and 5 bases from J; bases unmatched to any gene: 8. The CDR3 is 13 amino acids. The germline V gene has CDR1 WNHNN and CDR2 SYGVQD (reference sequence). For the CDR3, the DNA is TGCGCCACCTCTACGGGACAGGGAACTGAAGCTTTCTTT. It is translated as CATSTGQGTEAFF.

This clonotype came up many times. This chain links TRBV7-9 with TRBJ2-7; D not certain. V gave up 5 bases and J gave up 0 bases, with 17 bases separating them. Germline CDR1 reads SEHNR; CDR2 reads FQNEAQ (reference sequence). CDR3 length equals 16 residues. CDR3 bases: TGTGCCAGCAGCCCTACCCGGACGGCCAGCTCCTACGAGCAGTACTTC. Amino acids: CASSPTRTASSYEQYF. Complete variable domain (other parts from reference TRBV7-9 and TRBJ2-7): DTGVSQNPRHKITKRGQNVTFRCDPISEHNRLYWYRQTLGQGPEFLTYFQNEAQLEKSRLLSDRFSAERPKGSFSTLEIQRTEQGDSAMYLCASSPTRTASSYEQYFGPGTRLTVT.

On this clonotype itself: A much larger clone lies one base from this, so it may be a read error. As DNA, the CDR3 is TGTGCCAGCAGCTTCCCAGGGGCAGAGAACACTGAAGCTTTCTTT. Its translation is CASSFPGAENTEAFF. The chain uses TRBV7-2 and TRBJ1-1; possible D gene TRBD1, 6 bases. CDR1 SGHTA and CDR2 FQGNSA come from the germline V gene. This CDR3 region has 15 residues. Trimming took off 3 bases at V and 1 base at J, with 12 bases between the two ends.